A selection of T cell receptor beta chains follows, all from one sample in a study of blood T cell repertoires in COVID-19. Only in-frame clones appear in the TCRdb table, and some are missing; sequencing was by immunoSEQ multiplex PCR. In the table there are 390,000 or so clones, 89% of which are singletons. The sample consisted of peripheral blood. The receptors derive from a woman aged 25 to 39 with COVID-19, enrolled during active disease. Both conserved end residues are part of each CDR3. D genes are given only for firm matches. Size tells how often a clone was seen (once, few, many) or the class of an expanded clone, and some rows leave it out.

D gene: .
J gene: TRBJ2-1
CDR3 length: 13
V gene: TRBV11-3
clone size: .
CDR3 protein: CASSLTRGNEQFF
CDR3 DNA: TGTGCCAGCAGCTTAACCAGAGGCAATGAGCAGTTCTTC

D gene: TRBD1
J gene: TRBJ1-2
CDR3 length: 15
V gene: TRBV4-3
clone size: .
CDR3 protein: CASSPRTGANYGYTF
CDR3 DNA: TGCGCCAGCAGCCCGAGGACAGGGGCGAACTATGGCTACACCTTC

D gene: .
J gene: TRBJ2-1
CDR3 length: 12
V gene: TRBV4-2
clone size: .
CDR3 protein: CASSGDRDFQFF
CDR3 DNA: TGTGCCAGCAGTGGAGACCGGGACTTTCAGTTCTTC

D gene: .
J gene: TRBJ2-5
CDR3 length: 14
V gene: TRBV3-1/TRBV3-2
clone size: .
CDR3 protein: CASSLKTGRGTQYF
CDR3 DNA: TGTGCCAGCAGCCTCAAAACAGGTCGTGGGACCCAGTACTTC

D gene: TRBD2
J gene: TRBJ2-1
CDR3 length: 16
V gene: TRBV5-1
clone size: .
CDR3 protein: CASSFRLAGGRNEQFF
CDR3 DNA: TGCGCCAGCAGCTTTCGACTAGCGGGGGGGCGGAATGAGCAGTTCTTC

D gene: TRBD2
J gene: TRBJ2-1
CDR3 length: 16
V gene: TRBV6-2/TRBV6-3
clone size: .
CDR3 protein: CASSYSGGFFDNEQFF
CDR3 DNA: TGTGCCAGCAGTTACTCGGGGGGGTTTTTCGACAATGAGCAGTTCTTC

D gene: TRBD1
J gene: TRBJ1-1
CDR3 length: 18
V gene: TRBV7-2
clone size: .
CDR3 protein: CASSLAPHRGEMNTEAFF
CDR3 DNA: TGTGCCAGCAGCTTAGCTCCCCACAGGGGGGAAATGAACACTGAAGCTTTCTTT

D gene: TRBD1
J gene: TRBJ1-1
CDR3 length: 14
V gene: TRBV10-3
clone size: .
CDR3 protein: CAIRSRTGRTEAFF
CDR3 DNA: TGTGCCATCAGATCCAGGACAGGTCGGACTGAAGCTTTCTTT

D gene: .
J gene: TRBJ2-7
CDR3 length: 13
V gene: TRBV19
clone size: few
CDR3 protein: CATADSEGYEQYF
CDR3 DNA: TGTGCCACCGCGGACAGCGAAGGGTACGAGCAGTACTTC

D gene: .
J gene: TRBJ1-6
CDR3 length: 16
V gene: TRBV4-3
clone size: .
CDR3 protein: CASSQDLTGWNSPLHF
CDR3 DNA: TGCGCCAGCAGCCAAGATCTAACCGGTTGGAATTCACCCCTCCACTTT

D gene: .
J gene: TRBJ2-1
CDR3 length: 16
V gene: TRBV5-6
clone size: .
CDR3 protein: CASSLVWGQGYNEQFF
CDR3 DNA: TGTGCCAGCAGCTTGGTTTGGGGGCAGGGGTACAATGAGCAGTTCTTC

D gene: .
J gene: TRBJ2-5
CDR3 length: 14
V gene: TRBV7-8
clone size: once
CDR3 protein: CASSLKRGKETQYF
CDR3 DNA: TGTGCCAGCAGCTTAAAAAGGGGAAAAGAGACCCAGTACTTC

D gene: .
J gene: TRBJ2-2
CDR3 length: 16
V gene: TRBV6-4
clone size: .
CDR3 protein: CASSDDAVQNTGELFF
CDR3 DNA: TGTGCCAGCAGTGACGATGCGGTTCAGAACACCGGGGAGCTGTTTTTT

D gene: .
J gene: TRBJ2-5
CDR3 length: 14
V gene: TRBV6-5
clone size: .
CDR3 protein: CASSPGQNQETQYF
CDR3 DNA: TGTGCCAGCAGTCCCGGACAGAACCAAGAGACCCAGTACTTC

D gene: TRBD1
J gene: TRBJ1-4
CDR3 length: 17
V gene: TRBV5-5
clone size: .
CDR3 protein: CASSRTGGTATNEKLFF
CDR3 DNA: TGTGCCAGCAGCAGGACAGGGGGGACCGCAACTAATGAAAAACTGTTTTTT

D gene: .
J gene: TRBJ2-7
CDR3 length: 11
V gene: TRBV5-5
clone size: .
CDR3 protein: CASRGGGVQYF
CDR3 DNA: TGTGCCAGCAGGGGTGGGGGCGTGCAGTACTTC

D gene: .
J gene: TRBJ2-6
CDR3 length: 16
V gene: TRBV2
clone size: once
CDR3 protein: CASSEIRTQGANVLTF
CDR3 DNA: TGTGCCAGCAGTGAAATCAGGACACAAGGGGCCAACGTCCTGACTTTC

D gene: TRBD2
J gene: TRBJ2-3
CDR3 length: 15
V gene: TRBV6-5
clone size: .
CDR3 protein: CASKLAGGSTDTQYF
CDR3 DNA: TGTGCCAGCAAGCTAGCGGGGGGGAGCACAGATACGCAGTATTTT

D gene: .
J gene: TRBJ2-5
CDR3 length: 13
V gene: TRBV11-2
clone size: .
CDR3 protein: CASSLGGRETQYF
CDR3 DNA: TGTGCCAGCAGCTTGGGGGGGCGAGAGACCCAGTACTTC

D gene: .
J gene: TRBJ2-1
CDR3 length: 14
V gene: TRBV6-5
clone size: .
CDR3 protein: CASSYTPGDNEQFF
CDR3 DNA: TGTGCCAGCAGTTACACCCCGGGAGACAATGAGCAGTTCTTC

D gene: .
J gene: TRBJ1-6
CDR3 length: 18
V gene: TRBV21-1
clone size: .
CDR3 protein: CASSSRTGEGWKNSPLHF
CDR3 DNA: TGTGCCAGCAGCTCAAGGACAGGGGAAGGGTGGAAAAATTCACCCCTCCACTTT

D gene: .
J gene: TRBJ2-1
CDR3 length: 14
V gene: TRBV7-6
clone size: .
CDR3 protein: CASSLAAAYNEQFF
CDR3 DNA: TGTGCCAGCAGCTTAGCAGCGGCCTACAATGAGCAGTTCTTC

D gene: .
J gene: TRBJ1-2
CDR3 length: 13
V gene: TRBV18
clone size: .
CDR3 protein: CASSPTENYGYTF
CDR3 DNA: TGTGCCAGCTCACCGACAGAAAACTATGGCTACACCTTC

D gene: TRBD1
J gene: TRBJ1-5
CDR3 length: 17
V gene: TRBV19
clone size: .
CDR3 protein: CASSSGGGQGAIQPQHF
CDR3 DNA: TGTGCCAGTAGTTCCGGAGGGGGGCAGGGGGCGATTCAGCCCCAGCATTTT

D gene: TRBD1
J gene: TRBJ2-6
CDR3 length: 19
V gene: TRBV7-6
clone size: .
CDR3 protein: CASSLEWDRIPSGANVLTF
CDR3 DNA: TGTGCCAGCAGCTTAGAATGGGACAGGATTCCCTCTGGGGCCAACGTCCTGACTTTC

D gene: .
J gene: TRBJ2-5
CDR3 length: 14
V gene: TRBV28
clone size: once
CDR3 protein: CASSSPTGLETQYF
CDR3 DNA: TGTGCCAGCAGCTCCCCAACAGGGTTAGAGACCCAGTACTTC

D gene: .
J gene: TRBJ1-2
CDR3 length: 16
V gene: TRBV4-3
clone size: .
CDR3 protein: CASSREGTPTNYGYTF
CDR3 DNA: TGCGCCAGCAGCCGGGAAGGGACACCTACTAACTATGGCTACACCTTC

D gene: .
J gene: TRBJ2-2
CDR3 length: 13
V gene: TRBV15
clone size: .
CDR3 protein: CATSRDYPGELFF
CDR3 DNA: TGTGCCACCAGCAGAGATTATCCCGGGGAGCTGTTTTTT

D gene: .
J gene: TRBJ2-3
CDR3 length: 14
V gene: TRBV11-1
clone size: .
CDR3 protein: CASSFGSSTDTQYF
CDR3 DNA: TGTGCCAGCAGCTTTGGCTCGAGCACAGATACGCAGTATTTT

D gene: TRBD1
J gene: TRBJ1-2
CDR3 length: 15
V gene: TRBV6-5
clone size: .
CDR3 protein: CASSYSGDSNYGYTF
CDR3 DNA: TGTGCCAGCAGTTACTCCGGGGACAGCAACTATGGCTACACCTTC

D gene: TRBD2
J gene: TRBJ2-7
CDR3 length: 13
V gene: TRBV11-3
clone size: .
CDR3 protein: CASSLGEGRLQYF
CDR3 DNA: TGTGCCAGCAGCTTAGGGGAGGGGAGGTTGCAGTACTTC

D gene: TRBD2
J gene: TRBJ2-3
CDR3 length: 21
V gene: TRBV7-6
clone size: .
CDR3 protein: CASSQEDPGTSGGQTTDTQYF
CDR3 DNA: TGTGCCAGCAGTCAGGAGGACCCTGGGACTAGCGGGGGGCAAACCACAGATACGCAGTATTTT

D gene: .
J gene: TRBJ2-1
CDR3 length: 14
V gene: TRBV6-2/TRBV6-3
clone size: once
CDR3 protein: CASSYRNKLVEQFF
CDR3 DNA: TGTGCCAGCAGTTACCGAAATAAGCTGGTTGAGCAGTTCTTC

D gene: TRBD1
J gene: TRBJ1-6
CDR3 length: 16
V gene: TRBV4-3
clone size: once
CDR3 protein: CASSQVTGGYNSPLHF
CDR3 DNA: TGCGCCAGCAGCCAAGTGACAGGGGGCTATAATTCACCCCTCCACTTT

D gene: TRBD1
J gene: TRBJ2-7
CDR3 length: 16
V gene: TRBV5-1
clone size: .
CDR3 protein: CASSWATGTGAYEQYF
CDR3 DNA: TGCGCCAGCAGCTGGGCTACCGGGACAGGGGCCTACGAGCAGTACTTC

D gene: .
J gene: TRBJ2-7
CDR3 length: 13
V gene: TRBV6-5
clone size: .
CDR3 protein: CASSRESNYEQYF
CDR3 DNA: TGTGCCAGCAGCCGGGAGAGTAACTACGAGCAGTACTTC

D gene: .
J gene: TRBJ2-1
CDR3 length: 16
V gene: TRBV30
clone size: few
CDR3 protein: CAWSALTSYTGGEQFF
CDR3 DNA: TGTGCCTGGAGTGCCTTGACTAGTTACACAGGCGGTGAGCAGTTCTTC

D gene: .
J gene: TRBJ1-1
CDR3 length: 14
V gene: TRBV5-4
clone size: .
CDR3 protein: CASSLDGSNTEAFF
CDR3 DNA: TGTGCCAGCAGCTTGGACGGTTCGAACACTGAAGCTTTCTTT

D gene: TRBD2
J gene: TRBJ2-2
CDR3 length: 17
V gene: TRBV18
clone size: .
CDR3 protein: CASSPLEIAGVTGELFF
CDR3 DNA: TGTGCCAGCTCACCCCTTGAGATCGCGGGAGTTACCGGGGAGCTGTTTTTT

D gene: TRBD1
J gene: TRBJ1-2
CDR3 length: 15
V gene: TRBV4-1
clone size: once
CDR3 protein: CASSSHRGRGGGYTF
CDR3 DNA: TGCGCCAGCAGTTCACACAGGGGCCGAGGTGGAGGCTACACCTTC

D gene: .
J gene: TRBJ1-2
CDR3 length: 15
V gene: TRBV28
clone size: .
CDR3 protein: CASTSTGNSRNGYTF
CDR3 DNA: TGTGCCAGCACCTCCACGGGGAACAGTAGAAATGGCTACACCTTC

D gene: TRBD1
J gene: TRBJ1-1
CDR3 length: 12
V gene: TRBV6-5
clone size: .
CDR3 protein: CASSTRTGQAFF
CDR3 DNA: TGTGCCAGCAGTACCAGGACAGGGCAAGCTTTCTTT

D gene: TRBD1
J gene: TRBJ1-4
CDR3 length: 18
V gene: TRBV5-4
clone size: .
CDR3 protein: CASSSAGGQGSGREKLFF
CDR3 DNA: TGTGCCAGCAGCTCGGCGGGGGGACAGGGGTCGGGCCGTGAAAAACTGTTTTTT

D gene: TRBD2
J gene: TRBJ2-1
CDR3 length: 16
V gene: TRBV4-3
clone size: .
CDR3 protein: CASSQRGGHLGNEQFF
CDR3 DNA: TGCGCCAGCAGCCAGCGGGGGGGCCACCTCGGCAATGAGCAGTTCTTC

D gene: .
J gene: TRBJ1-1
CDR3 length: 12
V gene: TRBV30
clone size: once
CDR3 protein: CAWKQQNTEAFF
CDR3 DNA: TGTGCCTGGAAACAGCAAAACACTGAAGCTTTCTTT

D gene: .
J gene: TRBJ2-3
CDR3 length: 17
V gene: TRBV7-9
clone size: .
CDR3 protein: CASSPPGGGPATDTQYF
CDR3 DNA: TGTGCCAGCAGCCCCCCGGGCGGGGGCCCGGCGACAGATACGCAGTATTTT

D gene: .
J gene: TRBJ2-3
CDR3 length: 14
V gene: TRBV5-6
clone size: .
CDR3 protein: CASSLEGYTDTQYF
CDR3 DNA: TGTGCCAGCAGCTTGGAGGGGTACACAGATACGCAGTATTTT